The sequence of this T cell receptor beta chain was determined in a study of PD-L1 blockade in urothelial cancer. The overall study: Blood gave a median about 150,000 T cells.

This CDR3 is built from 14 residues. J was trimmed by 13 bases and V by 2 bases; bases with no gene match: 10. The germline gives CDR1 SGHVS, CDR2 FQNEAQ. Method: immunoSEQ multiplex PCR; TCRdb's copy keeps in-frame clones and lacks some. The data show about 90,000 clones, 85% to 95% seen once. Metastatic or locally advanced urothelial carcinoma was present in the patients. The V gene is TRBV7-8, the J gene TRBJ2-1; TRBD1 matches at 8 bases. This TCR came from a man aged 55 to 69 with urothelial cancer. The source was PBMCs, collected around atezolizumab (anti-PD-L1) treatment. CDR3 residues: CASSLKRTGFEQFF. The CDR3 region has the DNA TGTGCCAGCAGCTTAAAACGGACAGGGTTTGAACAGTTCTTC. The full variable domain, its missing parts supplied by reference TRBV7-8 and TRBJ2-1, is GAGVSQSPRYKVAKRGQDVALRCDPISGHVSLFWYQQALGQGPEFLTYFQNEAQLDKSGLPSDRFFAERPEGSVSTLKIQRTQQEDSAVYLCASSLKRTGFEQFFGPGTRLTVL.